Below are 32 T cell receptor beta chains sequenced from a single sample in a study of cytomegalovirus exposure and HLA in healthy donors. PCR was performed using 60 Vbeta and 13 Jbeta primers. Sequencing was performed with immunoSEQ multiplex PCR; in TCRdb, only in-frame clones are kept and a portion is missing. Among about 200,000 clones, over 65% were seen once, and the ten largest hold less than 2%. The specimen sequenced was PBMCs. These receptors were collected from a woman in her twenties or thirties in good health and CMV-seronegative.

The CDR3 coding sequence is TGTGCCAGCAGTTTATCCAACCGGGACAGGGCTTTGGACACCTTC. Its protein product is CASSLSNRDRALDTF. The chain employs TRBV28 and TRBJ1-2, with 9 nucleotides matching TRBD1. CDR3 length: 15 residues. V was clipped by 1 base and J by 12 bases; unmatched bases: 12. Germline CDR1 is MDHEN and CDR2 is SYDVKM.

This clone came up once. The V call is TRBV7-9, the J call TRBJ1-2, with TRBD1 matching over 9 bases. The CDR3 totals 15 residues. Germline V gene data show CDR1 as SEHNR and CDR2 as FQNEAQ (reference sequence). Trimming took 4 bases from V and 1 from J; bases not matched to a gene: 4. Here the CDR3 DNA reads TGTGCCAGCAGCTCCGGGACAGGGTTTAACTATGGCTACACCTTC. Protein product: CASSSGTGFNYGYTF.

The chain combines TRBV4-1 with TRBJ2-3, with TRBD1 matching over 7 bases. The CDR3 sequence is 16 residues long. The germline gives CDR1 MGHRA, CDR2 YSYEKL. V was pared by 2 bases and J by 4 bases, with 9 bases of the junction left unmatched. In DNA, the CDR3 is TGCGCCAGCAGCCAAATCACAGGGGCGGTCGCAGATACGCAGTATTTT. It yields the protein CASSQITGAVADTQYF.

The chain joins TRBV5-6 to TRBJ1-2, with D unclear. CDR1 and CDR2 (germline): SGHDT, YYEEEE. Trimming took 6 bases from V and 6 from J, leaving 21 bases between them. The CDR3 is 15 amino acids. The chain's CDR3 is CASTFVLDQRDGYTF. CDR3 coding DNA: TGTGCCAGCACCTTCGTGCTGGATCAGAGGGATGGCTACACCTTC.

The gene calls are TRBV27 and TRBJ2-1; TRBD1 aligns across 9 bases. V lost 0 bases, J lost 8 bases, and 8 bases stayed unmatched. CDR1 and CDR2 from the germline V gene are MNHEY and SMNVEV (reference sequence). The CDR3 has 16 amino acids. The CDR3 region has the DNA TGTGCCAGCAGTTTATCTAGGACAGGGGTACCTCATGAGCAGTTCTTC. Residues: CASSLSRTGVPHEQFF.

This chain joins TRBV5-1 and TRBJ1-1; no clear D gene. Trimming took off 5 bases at V and 3 bases at J, with 11 bases between the two ends. Germline assignment: CDR1 SGHRS and CDR2 YFSETQ. The CDR3 runs 13 residues. The CDR3 protein is CASRTQVDTEAFF. CDR3 DNA: TGCGCCAGCAGAACTCAGGTGGACACTGAAGCTTTCTTT.

This rearrangement joins TRBV25-1 to TRBJ2-7, with a weak D call TRBD2 (5 bases). Germline-derived CDR1 and CDR2 are MGHDK and SYGVNS. The CDR3 is 12 amino acids. Trimming removed 5 bases at V and 2 bases at J, with 7 bases between. The CDR3, as DNA: TGTGCCAGCAGTCACGGGGCCTACGAGCAGTACTTC. Translation: CASSHGAYEQYF.

The chain recombines TRBV7-8 with TRBJ2-5, with D maybe TRBD1 (6 bases). Germline CDR1 is SGHVS and CDR2 is FQNEAQ. V lost 5 bases, J lost 5 bases, and 15 bases lay in between. The CDR3 contains 14 residues. The DNA for the CDR3 is TGTGCCAGCAGCCACCAACAGGGTGGGGAGACCCAGTACTTC. Its translation is CASSHQQGGETQYF.

The CDR3: CASSLGDEQFF. CDR3 nucleotides: TGTGCCAGCAGCCTAGGGGATGAGCAGTTCTTC. The rearrangement joins TRBV7-3 to TRBJ2-1; possibly TRBD1 for D (5 bases). The germline V and J ends were trimmed by 5 bases and 8 bases, with 7 bases remaining between them. The germline CDR1 and CDR2 sequences are SGHTA and FQGTGA. The CDR3 consists of 11 residues.

The rearrangement links TRBV11-2 to TRBJ1-6; D unclear. Per germline, CDR1 SGHAT and CDR2 FQNNGV. The CDR3 runs 16 residues. V gave up 2 bases and J gave up 0 bases, with 8 bases separating them. In DNA, the CDR3 is TGTGCCAGCAGCTTACTCGGGGACTCCTATAATTCACCCCTCCACTTT. The encoded protein is CASSLLGDSYNSPLHF.

This clone has more than one count but fewer than ten. The chain combines TRBV19 with TRBJ2-7; possible D gene TRBD2, 5 bases. This CDR3 is built from 14 residues. Germline V gene lookup returns CDR1 LNHDA and CDR2 SQIVND (reference sequence). Trimming cost V 10 bases and J 0 bases, with 16 bases left between them. CDR3 nucleotides: TGTGCCACCCGGGCCGACTACACCTCCTACGAGCAGTACTTC. Protein product: CATRADYTSYEQYF.

A single count supports this clone. The V gene is TRBV6-5, the J gene TRBJ2-7; the match to TRBD1 covers 7 bases. The V gene end was trimmed by 4 bases and the J gene end by 1 base; junction bases not matched to a gene: 7. The CDR3 is 15 amino acids. CDR1 is MNHEY, CDR2 SVGAGI, per germline. CDR3 residues: CASSLDRAMSYEQYF. The CDR3 DNA sequence: TGTGCCAGCAGTTTAGACAGGGCGATGTCCTACGAGCAGTACTTC.

This chain links TRBV2 with TRBJ2-5, with D possibly matching TRBD2 (6 bases). CDR1 is SNHLY and CDR2 is FYNNEI in the germline V gene. This CDR3 region has 15 residues. V lost 7 bases and J 7 bases, leaving 22 bases between the germline ends. The CDR3 here is CASTLGGASKGTQYF. CDR3 DNA sequence: TGTGCCAGCACCCTCGGAGGGGCCAGCAAAGGGACCCAGTACTTC.

This rearrangement joins TRBV2 to TRBJ2-3, with 12 bases matching TRBD1. CDR3 length: 16 residues. Germline V gives CDR1 SNHLY, CDR2 FYNNEI. Trimming took 4 bases from V and 3 from J; bases not matched to a gene: 5. The CDR3 DNA is TGTGCCAGCAGTGGAGGGACAGGGGGCAGTACAGATACGCAGTATTTT. It translates to CASSGGTGGSTDTQYF.

The V and J genes are TRBV6-5 and TRBJ2-3; 7 bases are shared with TRBD1. The length of the CDR3 is 14 residues. With V trimmed by 2 bases and J by 7 bases, 6 bases remained unmatched. In germline, CDR1 is MNHEY, CDR2 SVGAGI. The CDR3: CASSYLAGGNTQYF. Here the CDR3 DNA reads TGTGCCAGCAGTTACCTAGCAGGGGGTAATACGCAGTATTTT.

The chain combines TRBV15 with TRBJ1-6; maybe TRBD1 (5 bases). This CDR3 contains 15 residues. Trimming stripped 4 bases from V and 5 bases from J, with 12 bases between. Germline CDR1 reads LNHNV; CDR2 reads YYDKDF (reference sequence). The CDR3: CATSIGTSNNSPLHF. For the CDR3, the DNA is TGTGCCACCAGCATAGGGACTTCCAATAATTCACCCCTCCACTTT. Drawing the rest from reference TRBV15 and TRBJ1-6, the complete variable domain is DAMVIQNPRYQVTQFGKPVTLSCSQTLNHNVMYWYQQKSSQAPKLLFHYYDKDFNNEADTPDNFQSRRPNTSFCFLDIRSPGLGDTAMYLCATSIGTSNNSPLHFGNGTRLTVT.

This chain joins TRBV11-2 and TRBJ1-2; 9 bases match TRBD1. CDR3 length: 12 amino acids. Germline CDR1 reads SGHAT; CDR2 reads FQNNGV. Trimming took 3 bases from V and 7 from J; bases not matched to a gene: 0. The CDR3 is CASSLTGGGYTF. The CDR3 region has the DNA TGTGCCAGCAGCTTGACAGGGGGTGGCTACACCTTC.

The rearrangement uses TRBV27 and TRBJ1-1; D not resolved. Germline V gene sequence: CDR1 MNHEY, CDR2 SMNVEV (reference sequence). V was pared by 2 bases and J by 4 bases, with 17 bases between. This CDR3 region has 16 residues. In DNA form, the CDR3 reads TGTGCCAGCAGTTTAGTGGCTGCCCCCCGGGGCACTGAAGCTTTCTTT. It translates to CASSLVAAPRGTEAFF.

The gene calls are TRBV5-1 and TRBJ2-7; 10 nucleotides match TRBD1. Unmatched junction bases numbered 8, after V lost 0 bases and J lost 5 bases. The CDR3 extends over 16 amino acids. CDR1 is SGHRS, CDR2 YFSETQ, per germline. CDR3 protein: CASSLDGTGAGNEQYF. The CDR3 DNA reads TGCGCCAGCAGCTTGGATGGGACAGGGGCTGGAAACGAGCAGTACTTC.

V and J are TRBV29-1 and TRBJ2-7; no clear D gene. The germline V gene encodes CDR1 SQVTM and CDR2 ANQGSEA. Trimming took off 1 base at V and 7 bases at J, with 20 bases between the two ends. This CDR3 has 15 residues. Here the CDR3 DNA reads TGCAGCGTTGAAGCTCGAAAGCTACCCCTTTGGGAGCAGTACTTC. Translating gives CSVEARKLPLWEQYF.

Comments on this clone: This sample includes further DNA sequences coding for the same CDR3. DNA of the CDR3: TGTGCCAGCAGCCCACAAATCACCACGGGAGAGCAGTACTTC. This codes for CASSPQITTGEQYF. The chain carries TRBV4-2 and TRBJ2-7; possible D gene TRBD2, 5 bases. The V and J ends lost 4 bases and 7 bases respectively, with 17 bases between them. The CDR3 runs to 14 residues. Germline V gene data show CDR1 as LGHNA and CDR2 as YNFKEQ.

The chain recombines TRBV7-9 with TRBJ2-1, with TRBD2 as a possible D gene (6 bases). The CDR3 sequence is 16 residues long. The germline gives CDR1 SEHNR, CDR2 FQNEAQ (reference sequence). Trimming cost V 5 bases and J 2 bases, with 16 bases left between them. The CDR3 sequence is CASSPRGTATYNEQFF. The CDR3 coding sequence is TGTGCCAGCAGCCCCCGGGGGACGGCCACCTACAATGAGCAGTTCTTC.

This sequence joins TRBV19 and TRBJ1-3; D is perhaps TRBD1 (5 bases). Trimming left V 3 bases short and J 2 bases short, with 11 bases between. This CDR3 is built from 15 residues. The germline CDR1 and CDR2 sequences are LNHDA and SQIVND (reference sequence). The CDR3: CASSIRVQAGNTIYF. CDR3 bases: TGTGCCAGTAGTATCAGGGTTCAGGCTGGAAACACCATATATTTT.

The chain has TRBV6-6 and TRBJ2-2; 10 nucleotides align to TRBD2. Germline loops: CDR1 MNHNY, CDR2 SVGAGI (reference sequence). The CDR3 has 14 amino acids. V lost 2 bases and J lost 13; bases outside the gene matches: 7. The CDR3 protein is CASSYVLAGAGLFF. The CDR3 DNA sequence: TGTGCCAGCAGTTACGTCCTAGCGGGGGCGGGGCTGTTTTTT.

V is TRBV4-1 and J is TRBJ1-5; TRBD1 matches at 8 bases. This CDR3 is built from 15 residues. Germline V gene sequence: CDR1 MGHRA, CDR2 YSYEKL. V trimming: 2 bases; J trimming: 4 bases; junction bases outside the gene matches: 4. The DNA of the CDR3 is TGCGCCAGCAGCCAATACAGGGGGTCGAATCAGCCCCAGCATTTT. As protein: CASSQYRGSNQPQHF.

This chain joins TRBV6-1 and TRBJ2-1; the D is unclear. Germline CDR1 is MNHNS and CDR2 is SASEGT. Trimming removed 1 base from V and 9 bases from J, with 10 bases in between. The CDR3 has 13 residues. The CDR3 loop is CASSEVLSGEQFF. In DNA form, the CDR3 reads TGTGCCAGCAGTGAAGTGTTGTCAGGTGAGCAGTTCTTC.

J is TRBJ2-7 and V is TRBV7-3; the match to TRBD1 covers 7 bases. V gave up 5 bases and J gave up 3 bases; unmatched junction bases: 13. The CDR3 runs 16 residues. Germline CDR1 reads SGHTA; CDR2 reads FQGTGA. For the CDR3, the DNA is TGTGCCAGCAGCCCGAATCCCGGGACAGACTTCTACGAGCAGTACTTC. Translation: CASSPNPGTDFYEQYF.

The chain employs TRBV19 and TRBJ2-1, with 16 bases lining up with TRBD2. CDR3 length: 15 amino acids. After removal of 3 bases from V and 7 bases from J, the junction contained 0 bases not matched to a gene. Germline assignment: CDR1 LNHDA and CDR2 SQIVND (reference sequence). The DNA for the CDR3 is TGTGCCAGTAGTATGGGACTAGCGGGAGGGAATGAGCAGTTCTTC. Its protein is CASSMGLAGGNEQFF.

The chain is built from TRBV14 and TRBJ2-1; D is possibly TRBD2 (5 bases). V lost 1 base and J 10 bases, leaving 8 bases between the germline ends. The CDR3 is 12 residues long. Germline V gene data show CDR1 as SGHDN and CDR2 as FVKESK. The DNA of the CDR3 is TGTGCCAGCAGCCAAGCTCCGGGAGAGCAGTTCTTC. Translating gives CASSQAPGEQFF.

This chain links TRBV29-1 with TRBJ1-2, with 7 bases fitting TRBD1. The V gene end was trimmed by 6 bases and the J gene end by 2 bases; junction bases not matched to a gene: 12. The CDR3 runs 15 residues. Germline CDR1 reads SQVTM; CDR2 reads ANQGSEA. CDR3 amino acids: CSVVLTKGQNYGYTF. CDR3 DNA: TGCAGCGTCGTGCTCACCAAGGGACAGAACTATGGCTACACCTTC.

A few counts support this clone. The chain recombines TRBV30 with TRBJ2-7; no reliable D call. Per the germline V gene, CDR1 is GTSNPN and CDR2 is SVGIG (reference sequence). This CDR3 spans 11 amino acids. With 2 bases removed from V and 4 bases from J, the gap between germline ends came to 6 bases. The CDR3 loop is CAWSFEYEQYF. As DNA, the CDR3 is TGTGCCTGGAGTTTTGAGTACGAGCAGTACTTC. Variable domain in full (rest from reference TRBV30 and TRBJ2-7): SQTIHQWPATLVQPVGSPLSLECTVEGTSNPNLYWYRQAAGRGLQLLFYSVGIGQISSEVPQNLSASRPQDRQFILSSKKLLLSDSGFYLCAWSFEYEQYFGPGTRLTVT.

The CDR3 sequence: CASRSTGLLNTEAFF. CDR3 in DNA: TGTGCCAGTAGATCAACAGGTCTCTTGAACACTGAAGCTTTCTTT. This chain links TRBV19 with TRBJ1-1, with TRBD1 as a possible D gene (5 bases). The CDR3 is 15 residues long. The germline V gene has CDR1 LNHDA and CDR2 SQIVND (reference sequence). The germline V and J ends were trimmed by 6 bases and 0 bases, with 14 bases remaining between them. Using reference TRBV19 and TRBJ1-1 for the parts outside the CDR3, the full variable domain is DGGITQSPKYLFRKEGQNVTLSCEQNLNHDAMYWYRQDPGQGLRLIYYSQIVNDFQKGDIAEGYSVSREKKESFPLTVTSAQKNPTAFYLCASRSTGLLNTEAFFGQGTRLTVV.